Listed below are T cell receptor beta chains from one sample, sequenced in a study of T cells expressing NK-cell markers. TCRdb reprocessed the 5' RACE reads, with one entry per CDR3 protein and no DNA. The table lists some 340,000 distinct CDR3 sequences. The sequencing sample was made of blood T cells: a sorted CD56 or NKG2C T cell subset, CD4+ or CD8+ T cells, or bulk PBMC T cells (not recorded which). Receptors originate from a man aged 18-75 years in good health. Each CDR3 is given with its conserved first and last residue. Size is stated for part of the rows, as once, few or many counts, or as a class when the clone is expanded.

>TRBJ2-5|.|TRBV18
CASSPRSREETQYF
>TRBJ2-5|.|TRBV10-3
CASRGGPDSYQETQYF
>TRBJ2-5|.|TRBV7-7
CASSYGQGVETQYF
>TRBJ2-7|.|TRBV20-1
CSARDLGFEGISLELYF
>TRBJ1-1|.|TRBV5-1
CASSFGGSRGTEAFF
>TRBJ2-2|.|TRBV5-6
CASSSNYRVTGELFF
>TRBJ2-6|.|TRBV20-1
CSASSGANVLTF
>TRBJ2-3|.|TRBV20-1
CSARDNLGQYF
>TRBJ2-6|.|TRBV4-1
CASSHRSGGTSGANVLTF
>TRBJ1-3|.|TRBV12-3/TRBV12-4
CASKLGSGNTIYF
>TRBJ2-3|.|TRBV9
CASSAQNLAGADTQYF
>TRBJ1-5|.|TRBV19
CASSMVTNFHQPQHF
>TRBJ1-6|.|TRBV6-1
CASSPDRASISPLHF
>TRBJ1-6|.|TRBV27
CASSTSSLGRNSPLHF
>TRBJ1-1|.|TRBV29-1
CSVEEDPNTEAFF
>TRBJ2-1|.|TRBV10-3
CAISTGTGGFNEQFF
>TRBJ2-1|.|TRBV12-3/TRBV12-4
CASSLSAGEQFF
>TRBJ2-5|.|TRBV30
CAWRVAAKETQYF
>TRBJ2-5|.|TRBV7-7
CASSPWTGPQETQYF
>TRBJ2-5|.|TRBV12-3/TRBV12-4
CASSLRAGGLLGKTQYF
>TRBJ2-1|.|TRBV9
CASSVEALRQEQFF
>TRBJ1-2|.|TRBV11-2
CASSPRDRLYGYTF
>TRBJ2-3|.|TRBV27
CASSLLRGFRTDTQYF
>TRBJ2-7|.|TRBV5-1
CASSSSPRGASSYEQYF
>TRBJ2-1|.|TRBV7-9
CASSVRGGLYNEQFF
>TRBJ2-1|.|TRBV7-2
CASSLAAPSGGLYNEQFF
>TRBJ1-1|.|TRBV29-1
CSVIRAYTEAFF
>TRBJ2-2|.|TRBV6-5
CASSYSGARGTGELFF
>TRBJ1-4|.|TRBV12-3/TRBV12-4
CASRLGLRDNEKLFF
>TRBJ1-1|.|TRBV12-3/TRBV12-4
CASSDRGRADEAFF
>TRBJ1-2|medium-sized|TRBV5-1
CASSPDGQNYGYTF
>TRBJ2-2|.|TRBV11-1
CASSLGLGGTGELFF
>TRBJ2-1|.|TRBV5-1
CASRGGNELHNEQFF
>TRBJ2-3|.|TRBV7-2
CASSLAASGGAIDTQYF
>TRBJ2-5|.|TRBV10-3
CAISVDGKAQYF
>TRBJ2-1|.|TRBV29-1
CSVRRVYFDEQFF
>TRBJ1-1|.|TRBV7-9
CASSWTSESEAFF
>TRBJ1-4|.|TRBV2
CASSSRPNNEKLFF
>TRBJ2-5|.|TRBV24-1
CATSDSGQGASCRQETQYF
>TRBJ1-5|.|TRBV20-1
CSASARRTSNQPQHF
>TRBJ2-7|.|TRBV2
CASSMTGGVYEQYF
>TRBJ1-6|.|TRBV20-1
CSARDPLGSNSPLHF
>TRBJ2-5|.|TRBV5-1
CASTLTQETQYF
>TRBJ1-6|.|TRBV21-1
CASSKDIVSRGVPLHF
>TRBJ2-2|.|TRBV5-1
CASSPAGSNTGELFF
>TRBJ1-6|.|TRBV7-6
CASSLARGDRERFGYNSPLHF
>TRBJ1-5|.|TRBV2
CASSDARGESQPQHF
>TRBJ2-7|.|TRBV20-1
CSARDPGRGIHEQYF